These 11 T cell receptor beta chains share one sample of origin, sequenced in a study of CD8+CD57+ T cells in acquired aplastic anemia. Genomic DNA was employed as the template in profiling TCR beta VDJ and CDR3. TCRdb re-called the reads with MiXCR, one entry per CDR3 protein. This table holds some 190,000 distinct CDR3 sequences, approximately 49% found once. Sequenced input: sorted CD4+, CD8+, or CD8+CD57+ T cells (not recorded which) from PBMCs. The origin of the receptors is a human donor in good health.

The chain recombines TRBV15 with TRBJ1-6, with 7 bases aligning to TRBD1. V lost 4 bases, J lost 7 bases, and 10 bases stayed unmatched. Germline loops: CDR1 LNHNV, CDR2 YYDKDF (reference sequence). The CDR3 is 16 residues long. CDR3 DNA sequence: TGTGCCACCAGCACACCTAACGGACAGGCCAATTCACCCCTCCACTTT. This gives the protein CATSTPNGQANSPLHF.

This chain uses TRBV5-5 with TRBJ2-3, with TRBD1 matching 8 bases. The junction had 1 base not matched to a gene; V was cut back by 0 bases and J by 4 bases. This CDR3 comprises 14 residues. Germline V gene lookup returns CDR1 SGHKS and CDR2 YYEKEE (reference sequence). The CDR3, as DNA: TGTGCCAGCAGCTTGGCAGGGGGCGCAGATACGCAGTATTTT. Its protein is CASSLAGGADTQYF.

This clonotype was recorded a few times. J is TRBJ2-2 and V is TRBV2; a weak D match, TRBD1 (7 bases). V lost 6 bases, J lost 4 bases, and 12 bases lay in between. The CDR3 has 14 amino acids. Germline V gives CDR1 SNHLY, CDR2 FYNNEI. As DNA, the CDR3 is TGTGCCAGCAGGACCCAGGGGGGCACCGGGGAGCTGTTTTTT. It translates to CASRTQGGTGELFF.

The chain combines TRBV7-2 with TRBJ2-3; TRBD2 might be the D (5 bases). CDR1 SGHTA and CDR2 FQGNSA come from the germline V gene. The length of the CDR3 is 14 residues. The V and J ends lost 5 bases and 4 bases respectively, with 13 bases between them. For the CDR3, the DNA is TGTGCCAGCAGCCCCCGGGGAGCATCAGATACGCAGTATTTT. As protein: CASSPRGASDTQYF.

Notes on this clonotype: A clone one base away is much larger, so this may be a read error. The J gene is TRBJ2-5, the V gene TRBV10-3, with a tentative D call TRBD1 (5 bases). CDR3 length: 14 residues. Germline assignment: CDR1 ENHRY and CDR2 SYGVKD. The CDR3 sequence is CASSCVVGVETQYF. The CDR3 DNA reads as TGTGCCAGCAGTTGCGTGGTAGGGGTAGAGACCCAGTACTTC.

This clonotype was counted a few times. V and J are TRBV29-1 and TRBJ1-2; maybe TRBD1 (6 bases). V lost 3 bases, J lost 8 bases, and 13 bases lay in between. This CDR3 is 12 amino acids long. Germline lookup yields CDR1 SQVTM and CDR2 ANQGSEA. As DNA, the CDR3 is TGCAGCGTTGACCGACAGGCCCACGGCTACACCTTC. It is translated as CSVDRQAHGYTF.

This clonotype was detected many times. This chain joins TRBV2 and TRBJ1-2; D may be TRBD1 (6 bases). Germline V gives CDR1 SNHLY, CDR2 FYNNEI. With 2 bases removed from V and 4 bases from J, the gap between germline ends came to 14 bases. CDR3 length: 15 residues. CDR3 bases: TGTGCCAGCAGTGAAATGAGGGGGGCCCCCTATGGCTACACCTTC. This encodes CASSEMRGAPYGYTF.

This chain connects TRBV9 to TRBJ2-2; D might be TRBD1 (5 bases). The CDR3 is 18 residues long. The germline CDR1 and CDR2 sequences are SGDLS and YYNGEE. V was pared by 3 bases and J by 1 base, with 19 bases between. The CDR3 DNA reads TGTGCCAGCAGCGGGACGATTCTCACAGGCCGGAACACCGGGGAGCTGTTTTTT. It translates to CASSGTILTGRNTGELFF.

The CDR3 DNA sequence: TGTGCCACCAGTGATTCGACGCGGGAGGGCCGTTATGAGCAGTTCTTC. Translated, it gives CATSDSTREGRYEQFF. The V gene is TRBV24-1, the J gene TRBJ2-1; 9 positions match TRBD2. Losses at the gene ends were 2 bases for V and 8 bases for J; bases not matched to a gene: 9. Per the germline V gene, CDR1 is KGHDR and CDR2 is SFDVKD. The CDR3 consists of 16 residues.

At least ten counts were recorded for this clonotype. The chain joins TRBV9 to TRBJ2-5; a possible D gene is TRBD2 (5 bases). Trimming cost V 3 bases and J 4 bases, with 10 bases left between them. CDR3 length equals 13 residues. Per the germline V gene, CDR1 is SGDLS and CDR2 is YYNGEE. DNA for the CDR3: TGTGCCAGCAGCGCCCACCGGGGAGAGACCCAGTACTTC. It translates to CASSAHRGETQYF.

In this sample, this clonotype turned up many times. DNA of the CDR3: TGTGCCAGCAGCCTGAAACAGGGCCTCGAGCAGTTCTTC. Residues: CASSLKQGLEQFF. This sequence joins TRBV6-4 and TRBJ2-1; D is possibly TRBD1 (6 bases). The germline V and J ends were trimmed by 6 bases and 10 bases, with 16 bases remaining between them. Germline assignment: CDR1 MRHNA and CDR2 SNTAGT. The CDR3 runs to 13 residues.